This is a list of T cell receptor beta chains from one sample in a study of glioma-infiltrating T cells. TCRdb reprocessed the multiplex PCR reads via MiXCR and lists one record per CDR3 protein. The sample holds about 12,000 distinct CDR3 sequences, around a quarter seen once. Source material: glioma tissue, nonneoplastic brain tissue, or PBMCs (not recorded which). These receptors all come from a human donor with low-grade glioma or glioblastoma, undergoing nonglioma brain surgery, or in good health (not recorded which). Both conserved end residues are part of each CDR3. D genes are given only for firm matches. Size is stated for part of the rows, as once, few or many counts, or as a class when the clone is expanded.

>-|TRBD1|TRBJ1-5|TRBV6-1
CASSATGDSNQPQHF
TGTGCCAGCAGCGCTACAGGGGATAGCAATCAGCCCCAGCATTTT
>-|-|TRBJ2-7|TRBV4-1
CASSQGPFAYEQYF
TGCGCCAGCAGCCAAGGCCCCTTTGCCTACGAGCAGTACTTC
>medium-sized|TRBD2|TRBJ2-3|TRBV20-1
CSATPTSGRAYTQYF
TGCAGTGCTACGCCAACTAGCGGGAGGGCCTATACGCAGTATTTT
>few|-|TRBJ2-1|TRBV2
CASKGLAYGEQFF
TGTGCCAGCAAGGGGCTAGCGTATGGAGAGCAGTTCTTC
>medium-sized|TRBD2|TRBJ2-1|TRBV6-6
CASSYSREGNEQFF
TGTGCCAGCAGTTACTCGCGGGAGGGCAATGAGCAGTTCTTC
>many|TRBD1|TRBJ2-1|TRBV20-1
CSARGTQGLFKGEQFF
TGCAGTGCTAGGGGGACACAGGGGCTTTTTAAGGGTGAGCAGTTCTTC
>few|-|TRBJ2-1|TRBV7-9
CASSPGLSEQFF
TGTGCCAGCAGCCCTGGTCTAAGTGAGCAGTTCTTC
>few|-|TRBJ1-3|TRBV7-7
CASSLAPAGEPGNTIYF
TGTGCTAGCAGCTTAGCGCCGGCAGGGGAGCCTGGAAACACCATATATTTT
>many|TRBD2|TRBJ2-1|TRBV20-1
CSAKAGPYYNEQFF
TGCAGTGCAAAAGCGGGACCTTACTACAATGAGCAGTTCTTC
>medium-sized|-|TRBJ2-3|TRBV6-1
CASAIGQHTHTDTQYF
TGTGCCAGCGCCATAGGACAGCACACCCACACAGATACGCAGTATTTT
>many|-|TRBJ1-4|TRBV4-1
CASSQDLKGDGTEKLFF
TGCGCCAGCAGCCAAGATCTCAAAGGGGACGGGACTGAAAAACTGTTTTTT
>-|-|TRBJ2-3|TRBV7-9
CASSPGLPSTDTQYF
TGTGCCAGCAGCCCGGGACTCCCAAGCACAGATACGCAGTATTTT
>many|-|TRBJ2-7|TRBV28
CASSFRGIHYEQYF
TGTGCCAGCAGTTTTCGCGGGATCCACTACGAGCAGTACTTC
>many|TRBD1|TRBJ1-5|TRBV28
CASSLSQGGGQPQHF
TGTGCCAGCAGTTTATCCCAGGGGGGGGGTCAGCCCCAGCATTTT
>many|TRBD2|TRBJ2-3|TRBV28
CASSYSRLAPDTQYF
TGTGCCAGCAGTTACTCCAGACTAGCCCCAGATACGCAGTATTTT
>-|-|TRBJ1-1|TRBV27
CAGSPYSGGTGAFF
TGTGCCGGCAGTCCCTATTCGGGGGGCACTGGAGCTTTCTTT
>few|-|TRBJ1-5|TRBV20-1
CSASDSLFGYSNQPQHF
TGCAGTGCTTCGGACAGTTTATTTGGATATAGCAATCAGCCCCAGCATTTT
>many|-|TRBJ2-7|TRBV7-9
CASSRDIAYEQYF
TGTGCCAGCAGCCGGGACATAGCCTACGAGCAGTACTTC
>-|-|TRBJ2-7|TRBV12-3/TRBV12-4
CASSLTNDYEQYF
TGTGCCAGCAGTCTCACGAACGACTACGAGCAGTACTTC
>few|-|TRBJ1-1|TRBV7-3
CASSLRREDTEAFF
TGTGCCAGCAGCTTAAGGAGGGAGGACACTGAAGCTTTCTTT
>many|-|TRBJ1-2|TRBV20-1
CSASPLTTPYGYTF
TGCAGTGCCTCCCCCCTTACAACGCCTTATGGCTACACCTTC
>many|-|TRBJ2-7|TRBV7-2
CASSLDQGEQYF
TGTGCCAGCAGCTTAGATCAAGGGGAGCAGTACTTC
>-|TRBD2|TRBJ2-7|TRBV7-2
CASSLVGGTGDYEQYF
TGTGCCAGCAGCTTAGTGGGGGGGACGGGGGACTACGAGCAGTACTTC
>large|-|TRBJ1-1|TRBV7-3
CASSPDMNTEAFF
TGTGCCAGCAGCCCCGACATGAACACTGAAGCTTTCTTT
>-|TRBD1|TRBJ1-5|TRBV4-1
CASSQTDRASNQPQHF
TGCGCCAGCAGCCAAACGGACAGGGCTAGCAATCAGCCCCAGCATTTT
>few|TRBD1|TRBJ1-2|TRBV28
CASSITGTGAYNYTF
TGTGCCAGCAGTATCACCGGGACAGGGGCCTATAACTACACCTTC
>few|-|TRBJ1-2|TRBV12-3/TRBV12-4
CASSLVAMTGYGYTF
TGTGCCAGCAGCTTAGTTGCTATGACAGGCTATGGCTACACCTTC
>few|TRBD1|TRBJ1-2|TRBV7-9
CASSFSSGQGTYGYTF
TGTGCCAGCAGCTTTTCATCGGGACAGGGGACGTATGGCTACACCTTC
>-|-|TRBJ2-1|TRBV2
CASMGRGSYNEQFF
TGTGCCAGCATGGGCAGGGGATCCTACAATGAGCAGTTCTTC
>many|TRBD1|TRBJ2-5|TRBV20-1
CSVDRDRETQYF
TGCAGTGTCGACCGGGACAGAGAGACCCAGTACTTC
>medium-sized|-|TRBJ1-3|TRBV20-1
CSARGQDGNTIYF
TGCAGTGCTAGAGGCCAAGATGGAAACACCATATATTTT
>many|TRBD2|TRBJ2-1|TRBV6-2/TRBV6-3
CASSYWASGNWNEQFF
TGTGCCAGCAGTTACTGGGCTAGCGGGAACTGGAATGAGCAGTTCTTC
>few|TRBD2|TRBJ2-1|TRBV3-1
CASSQARLAGEANEQFF
TGTGCCAGCAGCCAAGCCAGACTAGCGGGAGAGGCCAATGAGCAGTTCTTC
>once|-|TRBJ2-3|TRBV5-1
CASSVTPWGLGADTQYF
TGCGCCAGCAGCGTAACTCCTTGGGGCCTGGGGGCAGATACGCAGTATTTT
>-|-|TRBJ1-5|TRBV28
CASSPGQKNQPQHF
TGTGCCAGCAGTCCCGGACAGAAGAATCAGCCCCAGCATTTT
>many|-|TRBJ1-6|TRBV19
CASSRRNNSPLHF
TGTGCCAGTAGTCGCAGAAATAATTCACCCCTCCACTTT
>few|TRBD1|TRBJ2-2|TRBV24-1
CATTSQGAPNTGELFF
TGTGCCACCACATCACAGGGGGCGCCGAACACCGGGGAGCTGTTTTTT
>-|TRBD2|TRBJ2-1|TRBV5-1
CASSLGRAGGRNEQFF
TGCGCCAGCAGCTTGGGCCGGGCGGGAGGAAGGAATGAGCAGTTCTTC
>many|-|TRBJ2-7|TRBV6-4
CASILRGEQYF
TGTGCCAGCATTCTTCGGGGAGAGCAGTACTTC
>many|-|TRBJ1-1|TRBV27
CASSSDRLVKEDTEAFF
TGTGCCAGCAGTTCTGACAGGCTAGTTAAAGAGGACACTGAAGCTTTCTTT
>-|-|TRBJ1-1|TRBV28
CASMVTVMNTEAFF
TGTGCCAGCATGGTGACAGTTATGAACACTGAAGCTTTCTTT
>-|TRBD1|TRBJ2-7|TRBV27
CASSKDRGGHEQYF
TGTGCCAGTAGTAAAGACAGGGGCGGCCACGAGCAGTACTTC
>-|TRBD2|TRBJ2-1|TRBV4-1
CASSQGAGDMSNEQFF
TGCGCCAGCAGCCAAGGGGCGGGAGATATGAGTAATGAGCAGTTCTTC
>-|TRBD1|TRBJ2-7|TRBV6-5
CVSRLGQGPSYEQYF
TGTGTTAGCAGACTTGGACAGGGCCCCTCCTACGAGCAGTACTTC
>-|-|TRBJ2-3|TRBV3-1
CASSQGSAIGTQYF
TGTGCCAGCAGCCAAGGTTCGGCGATCGGTACGCAGTATTTT
>-|TRBD1|TRBJ1-1|TRBV5-6
CASSSTGDTEAFF
TGTGCCAGCAGCAGCACAGGGGACACTGAAGCTTTCTTT
>-|TRBD1|TRBJ2-7|TRBV18
CASSPRIYDRDHEQYF
TGTGCCAGCTCACCAAGAATTTACGACAGGGACCACGAGCAGTACTTC
>-|-|TRBJ2-3|TRBV12-3/TRBV12-4
CASSLGVWGLDTRYF
TGTGCCAGCAGTTTAGGAGTTTGGGGCCTAGATACGCGGTATTTT
>many|-|TRBJ2-7|TRBV20-1
CSARASSEYEQYF
TGCAGTGCTAGGGCCTCTAGCGAGTACGAGCAGTACTTC
>-|-|TRBJ2-7|TRBV7-9
CASTMSSYEQYF
TGTGCCAGCACAATGAGCTCCTACGAGCAGTACTTC
>many|-|TRBJ1-5|TRBV18
CASSEEDSYQPQHF
TGTGCCAGCTCAGAAGAGGACAGCTATCAGCCCCAGCATTTT
>-|-|TRBJ2-3|TRBV2
CASSAREDTQYF
TGTGCCAGCAGTGCCCGGGAAGATACGCAGTATTTT
>-|-|TRBJ2-7|TRBV2
CASSAYSYEQYF
TGTGCCAGCAGTGCCTACTCCTACGAGCAGTACTTC